This T cell receptor (beta chain) emerged from a study of T-cell memory formation after mild COVID-19. Whole-study findings and limits: Day 15 to 85 contracting clones showed balanced CD4/CD8; day 15 to 37 expanders favored CD4+. For contracting clones, CD4+ ones sat mainly in CM and EM, CD8+ in EMRA. Several responding clones turned up in pre-infection memory, indicating that cross-reactive memory may have taken part.

This clonotype came up many times. Antigen: not known. This CDR3 region has 16 residues. The V and J ends lost 0 bases and 4 bases respectively, with 13 bases between them. CDR1 and CDR2 from the germline V gene are SGHTA and FQGNSA. TCR alpha and TCR beta cDNA libraries carrying sample barcodes and UMIs were produced by 5'RACE using constant-segment primers. TCRdb re-derived calls from the 5' RACE reads in MiXCR, one entry per CDR3 protein. The table shows some 130,000 distinct CDR3 sequences, with roughly 6.2% occurring only once. The source is an adult woman who had mild COVID-19 (a few samples of this study predate the infection). Cell type and time point are not known. Sequencing was done on a sample of PBMCs or a T cell subset sorted from them (not recorded which). V gene TRBV7-2 combines with J gene TRBJ2-4; TRBD2 is a possible D gene (5 bases). The CDR3 here is CASSLASAGGKNIQYF. CDR3 coding DNA: TGTGCCAGCAGCTTAGCGTCGGCGGGTGGAAAAAACATTCAGTACTTC.